This TCR beta chain comes out of a study of blood T cell repertoires in COVID-19. Study background: Both acute and convalescent COVID-19 samples were obtained from the United States, Italy and Spain.

As handled by the study authors: Estimation of nucleated cell counts was performed using reference gene primer amplification. Here immunoSEQ multiplex PCR was the method, and the copy in TCRdb shows in-frame clones only, minus some. V and J calls and clone size are as listed in that table; D and trimming were resolved from the DNA. The sample carries some 110,000 clones, more than 75% recorded once. The CDR3 consists of 14 residues. Germline CDR1 reads GTSNPN; CDR2 reads SVGIG (reference sequence). V was clipped by 6 bases and J by 0 bases, with 11 bases between them. What was sequenced was peripheral blood. The source of this sequence is a man aged 40-55 years with acute or convalescent COVID-19. V usage is TRBV30 and J usage is TRBJ1-4; unclear D gene. CDR3 protein: CACLSRSTNEKLFF. CDR3 nucleotides: TGTGCCTGCCTCAGCAGGTCAACTAATGAAAAACTGTTTTTT.